This is a list of T cell receptor beta chains from one sample in a study of OX40 agonist ivuxolimab in advanced cancers. Libraries were prepared by immunoSEQ multiplex PCR; TCRdb keeps only in-frame clonotypes and omits some of them. The sample has 100,000 or so clones, more than 75% seen once. The specimen was CD4+ or CD8+ T cells sorted from blood, collected in a trial of the OX40 agonist ivuxolimab. All receptors derive from an adult with an advanced solid tumor such as melanoma, head and neck, liver or kidney cancer. Each CDR3 is given with its conserved first and last residue. The order of the fields is J gene, D gene, V gene, clone size, CDR3 protein, CDR3 DNA. D genes are given only for firm matches. Rows give clone size only sometimes, using once, few, many, or a class for an expanded clone.

TRBJ2-3,-,TRBV11-2,-,CASSQIGGADTQYF,TGTGCCAGCAGTCAGATTGGAGGGGCAGATACGCAGTATTTT
TRBJ1-1,-,TRBV5-1,-,CASSLDGIMNTEAFF,TGCGCCAGCAGCTTGGACGGAATAATGAACACTGAAGCTTTCTTT
TRBJ2-7,-,TRBV5-1,-,CASSLVGLPVSFIGDRYEQYF,TGCGCCAGCAGCTTGGTTGGACTCCCTGTCTCCTTCATAGGCGACCGATACGAGCAGTACTTC
TRBJ2-7,TRBD2,TRBV7-8,few,CASSTLAGGSYEQYF,TGTGCCAGCAGCACCTTAGCGGGAGGCTCCTACGAGCAGTACTTC
TRBJ1-1,-,TRBV18,-,CASSPNTPNREAFF,TGTGCCAGCTCACCAAATACCCCCAACAGGGAAGCTTTCTTT
TRBJ2-4,-,TRBV5-1,-,CASSTWDPEDIQYF,TGCGCCAGCAGCACGTGGGACCCCGAAGACATTCAGTACTTC
TRBJ2-2,TRBD1,TRBV7-9,-,CASSPRTGGAGTGELFF,TGTGCCAGCAGCCCCCGGACAGGGGGCGCTGGCACCGGGGAGCTGTTTTTT
TRBJ2-3,TRBD1,TRBV10-2,-,CASSNLRGRDTQYF,TGCGCCAGCAGCAACCTAAGGGGGCGGGATACGCAGTATTTT
TRBJ1-3,-,TRBV9,once,CASSPREGSGNTIYF,TGTGCCAGCAGCCCCCGGGAGGGGTCTGGAAACACCATATATTTT
TRBJ1-2,TRBD1,TRBV28,-,CASSPRDRGLSYTF,TGTGCCAGCAGTCCCAGGGACAGGGGTTTGAGCTACACCTTC